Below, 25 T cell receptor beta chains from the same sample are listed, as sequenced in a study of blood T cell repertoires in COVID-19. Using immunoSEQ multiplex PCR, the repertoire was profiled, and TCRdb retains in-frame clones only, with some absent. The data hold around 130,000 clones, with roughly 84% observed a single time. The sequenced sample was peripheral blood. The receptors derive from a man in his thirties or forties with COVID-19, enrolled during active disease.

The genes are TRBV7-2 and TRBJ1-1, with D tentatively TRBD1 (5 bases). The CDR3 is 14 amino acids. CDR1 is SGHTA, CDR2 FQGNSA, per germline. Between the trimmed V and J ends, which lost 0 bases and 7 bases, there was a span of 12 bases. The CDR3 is CASSLAPGQNEAFF. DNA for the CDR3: TGTGCCAGCAGCTTAGCGCCCGGACAAAATGAAGCTTTCTTT.

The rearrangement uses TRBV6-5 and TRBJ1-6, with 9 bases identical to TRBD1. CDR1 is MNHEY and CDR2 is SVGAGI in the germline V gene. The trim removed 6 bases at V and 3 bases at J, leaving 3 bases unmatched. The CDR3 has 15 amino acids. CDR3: CASSLDRGYNSPLHF. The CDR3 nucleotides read TGTGCCAGCAGCCTGGACAGGGGCTATAATTCACCCCTCCACTTT.

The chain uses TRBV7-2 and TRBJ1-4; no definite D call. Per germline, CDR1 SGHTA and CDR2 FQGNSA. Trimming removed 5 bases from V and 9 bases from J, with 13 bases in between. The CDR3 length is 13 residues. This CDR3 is CASSARDQQKLFF. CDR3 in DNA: TGTGCCAGCAGCGCCCGGGATCAGCAAAAACTGTTTTTT.

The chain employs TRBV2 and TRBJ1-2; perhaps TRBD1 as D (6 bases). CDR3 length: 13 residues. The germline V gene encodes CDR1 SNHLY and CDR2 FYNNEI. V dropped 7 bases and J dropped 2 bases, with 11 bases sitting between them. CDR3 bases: TGTGCCAGCAACCCGACAGGAAACTATGGCTACACCTTC. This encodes CASNPTGNYGYTF.

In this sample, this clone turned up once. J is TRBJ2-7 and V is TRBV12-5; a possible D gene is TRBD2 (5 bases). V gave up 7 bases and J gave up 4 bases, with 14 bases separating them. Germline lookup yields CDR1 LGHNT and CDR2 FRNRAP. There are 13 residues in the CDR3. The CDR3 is CASALDLNYEQYF. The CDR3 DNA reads TGTGCTAGTGCACTGGACTTGAATTACGAGCAGTACTTC.

For the CDR3, the DNA is TGTGCCAGCACGCCCGCGACTAGCGGGAGAACCGGGGAGCTGTTTTTT. Translated: CASTPATSGRTGELFF. The chain links TRBV3-1 (or the pseudogene TRBV3-2) to TRBJ2-2; the match to TRBD2 covers 12 bases. V dropped 7 bases and J dropped 5; count of bases not matched to a gene: 8. The CDR3 totals 16 residues. Germline assignment: CDR1 LGHDT and CDR2 YNNKEL (reference sequence).

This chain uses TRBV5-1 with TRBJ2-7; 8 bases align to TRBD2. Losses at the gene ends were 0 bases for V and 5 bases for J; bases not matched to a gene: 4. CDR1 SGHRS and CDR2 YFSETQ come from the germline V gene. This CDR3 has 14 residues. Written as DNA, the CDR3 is TGCGCCAGCAGCTTGGGCGGGGGGAGGAACGAGCAGTACTTC. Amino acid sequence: CASSLGGGRNEQYF.

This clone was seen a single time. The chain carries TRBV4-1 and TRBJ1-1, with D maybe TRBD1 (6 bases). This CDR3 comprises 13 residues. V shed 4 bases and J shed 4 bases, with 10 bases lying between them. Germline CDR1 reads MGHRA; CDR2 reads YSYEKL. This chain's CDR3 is CASSRTQGTEAFF. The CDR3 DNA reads TGCGCCAGCAGCCGCACACAGGGCACTGAAGCTTTCTTT.

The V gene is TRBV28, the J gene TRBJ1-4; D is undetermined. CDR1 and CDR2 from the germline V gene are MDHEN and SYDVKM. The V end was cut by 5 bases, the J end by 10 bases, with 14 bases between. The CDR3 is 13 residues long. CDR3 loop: CASSLIKEGKLFF. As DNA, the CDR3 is TGTGCCAGCAGTCTGATCAAAGAGGGAAAACTGTTTTTT. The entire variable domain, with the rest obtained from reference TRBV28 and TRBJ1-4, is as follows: DVKVTQSSRYLVKRTGEKVFLECVQDMDHENMFWYRQDPGLGLRLIYFSYDVKMKEKGDIPEGYSVSREKKERFSLILESASTNQTSMYLCASSLIKEGKLFFGSGTQLSVL.

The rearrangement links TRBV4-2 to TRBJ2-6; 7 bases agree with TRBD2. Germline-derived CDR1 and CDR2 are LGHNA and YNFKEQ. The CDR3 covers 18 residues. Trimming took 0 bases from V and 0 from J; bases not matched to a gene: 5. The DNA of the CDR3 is TGTGCCAGCAGCCAAGATCCAGCGGGAAGCTCTGGGGCCAACGTCCTGACTTTC. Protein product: CASSQDPAGSSGANVLTF.

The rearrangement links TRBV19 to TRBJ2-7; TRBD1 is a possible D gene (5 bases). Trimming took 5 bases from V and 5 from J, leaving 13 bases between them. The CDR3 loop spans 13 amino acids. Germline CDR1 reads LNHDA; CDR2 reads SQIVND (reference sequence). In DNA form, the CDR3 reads TGTGCCAGTAGTGCCACCAGGGTCCACGAGCAGTACTTC. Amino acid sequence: CASSATRVHEQYF.

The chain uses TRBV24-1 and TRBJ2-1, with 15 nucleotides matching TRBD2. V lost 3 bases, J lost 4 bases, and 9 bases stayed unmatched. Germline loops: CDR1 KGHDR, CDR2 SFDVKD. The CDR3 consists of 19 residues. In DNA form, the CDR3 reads TGTGCCACCAGTGATCTGGGACTAGCGGGAGGCCCCACATACAATGAGCAGTTCTTC. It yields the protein CATSDLGLAGGPTYNEQFF.

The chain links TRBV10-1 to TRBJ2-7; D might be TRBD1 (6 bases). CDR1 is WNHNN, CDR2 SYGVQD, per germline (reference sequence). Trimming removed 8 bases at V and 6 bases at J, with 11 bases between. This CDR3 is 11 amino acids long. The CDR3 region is CASSIGGEQYF. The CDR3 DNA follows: TGCGCCAGCTCTATAGGGGGCGAGCAGTACTTC.

The CDR3 reads CASSSQGLYGYTF. As DNA, the CDR3 is TGTGCCAGCAGCTCTCAGGGTCTCTATGGCTACACCTTC. The chain links TRBV7-9 to TRBJ1-2; maybe TRBD1 (5 bases). CDR3 size: 13 residues. V was pared by 4 bases and J by 4 bases, with 10 bases between. CDR1 and CDR2 from the germline V gene are SEHNR and FQNEAQ (reference sequence). The full variable domain, with the rest looked up from reference TRBV7-9 and TRBJ1-2, is DTGVSQNPRHKITKRGQNVTFRCDPISEHNRLYWYRQTLGQGPEFLTYFQNEAQLEKSRLLSDRFSAERPKGSFSTLEIQRTEQGDSAMYLCASSSQGLYGYTFGSGTRLTVV.

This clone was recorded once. CDR3 residues: CASSRDTYYGYTF. CDR3 coding DNA: TGTGCCAGCAGTCGCGACACTTACTATGGCTACACCTTC. The chain employs TRBV27 and TRBJ1-2; the D is unclear. The germline V gene encodes CDR1 MNHEY and CDR2 SMNVEV (reference sequence). The V end lost 5 bases, the J end lost 3 bases, and 10 bases lay between the germline ends. The CDR3 loop spans 13 amino acids.

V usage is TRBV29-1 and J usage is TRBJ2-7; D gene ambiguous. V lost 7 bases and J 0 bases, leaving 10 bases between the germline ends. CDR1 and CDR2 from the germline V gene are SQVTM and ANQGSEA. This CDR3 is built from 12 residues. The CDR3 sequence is CSGSGSSYEQYF. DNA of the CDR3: TGCAGCGGGTCAGGAAGCTCCTACGAGCAGTACTTC.

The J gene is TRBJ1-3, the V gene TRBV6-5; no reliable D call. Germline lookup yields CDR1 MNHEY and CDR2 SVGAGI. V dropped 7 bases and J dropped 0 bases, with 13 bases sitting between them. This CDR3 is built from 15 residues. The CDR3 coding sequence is TGTGCCAGCACCCCCCTCGGGAGCTCTGGAAACACCATATATTTT. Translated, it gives CASTPLGSSGNTIYF.

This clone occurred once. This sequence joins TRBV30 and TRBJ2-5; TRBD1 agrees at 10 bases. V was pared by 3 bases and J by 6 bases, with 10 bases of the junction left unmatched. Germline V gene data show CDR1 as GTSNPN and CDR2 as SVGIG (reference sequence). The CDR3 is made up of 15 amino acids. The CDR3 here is CAWSGGQGEGQTQYF. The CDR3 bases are TGTGCCTGGAGCGGCGGACAGGGGGAAGGGCAGACCCAGTACTTC.

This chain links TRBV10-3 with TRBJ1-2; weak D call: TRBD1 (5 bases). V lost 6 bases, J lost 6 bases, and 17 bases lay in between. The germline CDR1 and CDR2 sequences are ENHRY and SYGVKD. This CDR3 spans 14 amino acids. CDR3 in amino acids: CAISERDFGDGYTF. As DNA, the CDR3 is TGTGCCATCAGCGAAAGGGACTTCGGAGATGGCTACACCTTC.

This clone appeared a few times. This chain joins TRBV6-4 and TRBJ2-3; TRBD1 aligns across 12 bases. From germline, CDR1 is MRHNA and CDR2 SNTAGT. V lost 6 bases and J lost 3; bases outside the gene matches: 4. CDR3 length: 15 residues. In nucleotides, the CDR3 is TGTGCCAGCAGCCCGGGACAGGGGGCAACAGATACGCAGTATTTT. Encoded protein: CASSPGQGATDTQYF.

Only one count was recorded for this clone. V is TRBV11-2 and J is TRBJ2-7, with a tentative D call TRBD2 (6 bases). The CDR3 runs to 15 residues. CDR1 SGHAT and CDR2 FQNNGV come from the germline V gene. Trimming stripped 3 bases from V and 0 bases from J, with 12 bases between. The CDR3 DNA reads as TGTGCCAGCAGCTTTGCCCTCGGGAGCTCCTACGAGCAGTACTTC. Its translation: CASSFALGSSYEQYF. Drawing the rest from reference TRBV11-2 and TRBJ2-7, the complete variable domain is EAGVAQSPRYKIIEKRQSVAFWCNPISGHATLYWYQQILGQGPKLLIQFQNNGVVDDSQLPKDRFSAERLKGVDSTLKIQPAKLEDSAVYLCASSFALGSSYEQYFGPGTRLTVT.

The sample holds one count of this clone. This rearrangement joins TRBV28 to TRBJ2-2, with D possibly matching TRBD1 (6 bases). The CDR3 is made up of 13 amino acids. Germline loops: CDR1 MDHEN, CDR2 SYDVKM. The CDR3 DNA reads TGTGCTCTGGGACCCCCAGGGGTCGGGGAGCTGTTTTTT. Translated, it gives CALGPPGVGELFF.

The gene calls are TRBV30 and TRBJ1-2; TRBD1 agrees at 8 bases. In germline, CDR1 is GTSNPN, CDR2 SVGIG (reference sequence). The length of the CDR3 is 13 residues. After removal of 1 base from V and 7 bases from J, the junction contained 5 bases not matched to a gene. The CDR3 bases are TGTGCCTGGAGTGGGACAGGGTTATCTGGCTACACCTTC. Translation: CAWSGTGLSGYTF.

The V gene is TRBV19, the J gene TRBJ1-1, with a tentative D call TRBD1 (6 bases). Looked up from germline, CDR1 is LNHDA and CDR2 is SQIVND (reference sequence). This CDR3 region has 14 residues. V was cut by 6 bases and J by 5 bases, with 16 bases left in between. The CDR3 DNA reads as TGTGCCAGTAGGATACAGGGTTTGGGGACTGAAGCTTTCTTT. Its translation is CASRIQGLGTEAFF.

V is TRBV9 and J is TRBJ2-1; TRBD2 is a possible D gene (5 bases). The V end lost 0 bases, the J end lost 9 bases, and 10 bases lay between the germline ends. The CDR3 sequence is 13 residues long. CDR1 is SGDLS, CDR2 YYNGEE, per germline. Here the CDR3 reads CASSVAGYGEQFF. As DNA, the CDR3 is TGTGCCAGCAGCGTAGCGGGGTATGGTGAGCAGTTCTTC.